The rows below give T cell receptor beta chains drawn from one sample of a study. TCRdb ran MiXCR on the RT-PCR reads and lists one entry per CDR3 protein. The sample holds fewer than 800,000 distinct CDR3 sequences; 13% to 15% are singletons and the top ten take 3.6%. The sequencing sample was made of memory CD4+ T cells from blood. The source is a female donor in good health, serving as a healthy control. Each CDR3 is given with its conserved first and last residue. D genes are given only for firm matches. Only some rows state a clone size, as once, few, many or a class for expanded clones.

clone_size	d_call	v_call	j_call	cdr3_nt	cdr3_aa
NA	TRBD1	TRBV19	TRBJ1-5	TGTGCCAGTAGTACCAGAACAGGGACAGGGCGCGGCAATCAGCCCCAGCATTTT	CASSTRTGTGRGNQPQHF
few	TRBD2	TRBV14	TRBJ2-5	TGTGCCAGCAGCCAACTAGCGGGAGTTGTGGAGACCCAGTACTTC	CASSQLAGVVETQYF
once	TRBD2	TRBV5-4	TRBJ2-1	TGTGCCAGCAGCGGGGACTACCGAGGGAACAATGAGCAGTTCTTC	CASSGDYRGNNEQFF
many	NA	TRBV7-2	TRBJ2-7	TGTGCCAGCAGCTCTGACGGATATTCCTACGAGCAGTACTTC	CASSSDGYSYEQYF
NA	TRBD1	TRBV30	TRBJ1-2	TGTGCCTGGAGCACAGGGGAAGATGGCTACACCTTC	CAWSTGEDGYTF
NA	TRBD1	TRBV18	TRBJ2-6	TGTGCCAGCTCACCACGGACAGGGCATGGGGCCAACGTCCTGACTTTC	CASSPRTGHGANVLTF
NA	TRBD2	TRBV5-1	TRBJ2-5	TGCGCCAGCAGCCGCGGGTCTAGCGGAGTTCAAGAGACCCAGTACTTC	CASSRGSSGVQETQYF
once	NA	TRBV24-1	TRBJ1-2	TGTGCCACCAGTGATTCCGGGACGCTAAGAAGCTACACCTTC	CATSDSGTLRSYTF
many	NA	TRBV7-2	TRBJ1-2	TGTGCCAGCAGCTTAGTCGCAGGGGAGTTTTATGGCTACACCTTC	CASSLVAGEFYGYTF
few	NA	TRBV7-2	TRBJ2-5	TGTGCCAGCAGCTTAGTGTTCAGCGAGACCCAGTACTTC	CASSLVFSETQYF
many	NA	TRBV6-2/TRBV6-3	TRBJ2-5	TGTGCCAGCAGTCAACGGGCCACTCAAGAGACCCAGTACTTC	CASSQRATQETQYF
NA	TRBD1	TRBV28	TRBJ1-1	TGTGCCAGCATTACACAAGCCGGGACAGGAAACACTGAAGCTTTCTTT	CASITQAGTGNTEAFF
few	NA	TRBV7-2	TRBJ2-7	TGTGCCAGCAGCCCCACATCGGCGTGGGGGCAGTACTTC	CASSPTSAWGQYF
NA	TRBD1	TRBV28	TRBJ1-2	TGTGCCAGCAGTTGGGGGACAGGGGTTAACTATGGCTACACCTTC	CASSWGTGVNYGYTF
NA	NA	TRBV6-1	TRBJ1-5	TGTGCCAGCAGTGAAGGGGGTCAGCCCCAGCATTTT	CASSEGGQPQHF
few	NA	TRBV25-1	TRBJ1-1	TGTGCCAGCAGTGATTCAGGGATTGACACTGAAGCTTTCTTT	CASSDSGIDTEAFF
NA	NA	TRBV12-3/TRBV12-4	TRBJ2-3	TGTGCCAGCAGCCCCCAGGGATCGGGCACAGATACGCAGTATTTT	CASSPQGSGTDTQYF
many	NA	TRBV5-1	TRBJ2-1	TGTGCCAGCAGTTTGGCGGTTACTTACAATGAGCAGTTCTTC	CASSLAVTYNEQFF
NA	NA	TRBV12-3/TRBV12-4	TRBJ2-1	TGTGCCAGCAGTGTAATAAACAATGAGCAGTTCTTC	CASSVINNEQFF
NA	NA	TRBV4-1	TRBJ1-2	TGCGCCAGCAGCCTAACCGGGACACATGTTGGCTACACCTTC	CASSLTGTHVGYTF
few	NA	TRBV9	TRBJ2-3	TGTGCCAGCAGCGTAGTTAGGGTAACAGATACGCAGTATTTT	CASSVVRVTDTQYF
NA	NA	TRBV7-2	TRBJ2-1	TGTGCCAGCAGCTCACTGCTCAATGAGCAGTTCTTC	CASSSLLNEQFF
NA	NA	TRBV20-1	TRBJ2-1	TGCAGTGCTAGCCTCAATGAGCAGTTCTTC	CSASLNEQFF
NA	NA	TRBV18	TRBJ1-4	TGTGCCAGCTCACCTACGGCAGGGGACGAAAAACTGTTTTTT	CASSPTAGDEKLFF
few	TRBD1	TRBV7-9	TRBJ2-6	TGTGCCAGCAGCTCCGGACAGGGGGCTGGGGCCAACGTCCTGACTTTC	CASSSGQGAGANVLTF
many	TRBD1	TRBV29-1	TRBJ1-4	TGCAGCGTTGTTCTCAGACAGGGACGTGGAACTAATGAAAAACTGTTTTTT	CSVVLRQGRGTNEKLFF
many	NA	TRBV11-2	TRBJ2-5	TGTGCCAGCAGCTACGGAGAAAAAGAGACCCAGTACTTC	CASSYGEKETQYF
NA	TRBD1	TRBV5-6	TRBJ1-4	TGTGCCAGCAGCTTGGTTACCGGGACAGGGACAGAAAAACTGTTTTTT	CASSLVTGTGTEKLFF
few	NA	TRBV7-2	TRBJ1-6	TGTGCCAGCAGCTTAGTCCACAGGGCAAATTCACCCCTCCACTTT	CASSLVHRANSPLHF
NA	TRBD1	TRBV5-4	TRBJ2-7	TGTGCCAGCAGTCGTGACAGGGCTCGAACTAACGAGCAGTACTTC	CASSRDRARTNEQYF
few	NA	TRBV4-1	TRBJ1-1	TGCGCCAGCAGCAATAGCCCTACAAGGCGGGGGATGAACACTGAAGCTTTCTTT	CASSNSPTRRGMNTEAFF
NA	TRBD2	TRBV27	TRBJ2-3	TGTGCCTCTCGGAGGATAGCGGGAGACACAGATACGCAGTATTTT	CASRRIAGDTDTQYF
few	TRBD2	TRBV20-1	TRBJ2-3	TGCAGTGCTAGGGGGACTAGCGGGGTCCCTAGCACAGATACGCAGTATTTT	CSARGTSGVPSTDTQYF
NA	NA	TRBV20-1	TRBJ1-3	TGCAGTGCCCTGCGACGCCACTCTGGAAACACCATATATTTT	CSALRRHSGNTIYF
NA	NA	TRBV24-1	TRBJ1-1	TGTGCCACCAGTGAACCCACAACAGGGAAAGCTTTCTTT	CATSEPTTGKAFF
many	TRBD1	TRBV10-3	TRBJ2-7	TGTGCCATCAGTGAGGGACAGGGGAGCTCCTACGAGCAGTACTTC	CAISEGQGSSYEQYF
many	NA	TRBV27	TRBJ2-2	TGTGCCAGCAGTTTATACGGGGAGCTGTTTTTT	CASSLYGELFF
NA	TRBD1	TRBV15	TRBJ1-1	TGTGCCACCACCGGACAGGAAGCGTCTGAAGCTTTCTTT	CATTGQEASEAFF
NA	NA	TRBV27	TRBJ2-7	TGTGCCAGCAATCAACAACAGGGAGGCGAGCAGTACTTC	CASNQQQGGEQYF
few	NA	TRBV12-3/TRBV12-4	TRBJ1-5	TGTGCCAGCACCTGGGGGAGGGGTAGCAATCAGCCCCAGCATTTT	CASTWGRGSNQPQHF
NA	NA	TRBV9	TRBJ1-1	TGTGCCAGCAGCGTAGGGTTTCGCACTGAAGCTTTCTTT	CASSVGFRTEAFF
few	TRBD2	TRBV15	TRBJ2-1	TGTGCCACCAGCAGAGAATATGGTGCGGGAGGGTACAATGAGCAGTTCTTC	CATSREYGAGGYNEQFF
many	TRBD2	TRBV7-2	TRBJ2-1	TGTGCCAGCAGCTTAGGCTCTGGCGGGGGGGCAGGTGAGCAGTTCTTC	CASSLGSGGGAGEQFF
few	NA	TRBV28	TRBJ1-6	TGTGCCAGCAACACCTTGGAGTCCTATAATTCACCCCTCCACTTT	CASNTLESYNSPLHF
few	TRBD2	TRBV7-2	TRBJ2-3	TGTGCCAGCAGCTTAGTCGGGACTAGCGGGAGTCCAGATACGCAGTATTTT	CASSLVGTSGSPDTQYF
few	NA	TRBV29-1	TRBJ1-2	TGCAGCGTTGAAGGGACCCCTGCCTTGGGCTACACCTTC	CSVEGTPALGYTF